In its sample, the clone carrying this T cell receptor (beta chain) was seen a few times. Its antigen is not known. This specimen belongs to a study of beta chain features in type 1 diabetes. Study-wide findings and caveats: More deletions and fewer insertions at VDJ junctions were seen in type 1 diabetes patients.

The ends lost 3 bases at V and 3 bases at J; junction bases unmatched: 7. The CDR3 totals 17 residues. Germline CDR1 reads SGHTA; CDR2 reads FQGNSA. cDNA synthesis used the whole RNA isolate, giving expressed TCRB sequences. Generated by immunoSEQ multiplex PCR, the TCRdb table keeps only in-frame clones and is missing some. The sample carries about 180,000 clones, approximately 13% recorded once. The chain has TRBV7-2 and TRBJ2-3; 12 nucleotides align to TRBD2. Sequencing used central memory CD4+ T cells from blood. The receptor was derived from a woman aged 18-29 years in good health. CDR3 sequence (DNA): TGTGCCAGCAGCTTCGAGGCTAGCGGGAGGGCGACAGATACGCAGTATTTT. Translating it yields CASSFEASGRATDTQYF.